The TCR beta chain under discussion was sequenced for a study of T cell changes during pregnancy in multiple sclerosis. Produced via immunoSEQ multiplex PCR; TCRdb's table is partial and in-frame only. The table includes about 99,000 clones, 85% to 95% detected once. The CDR3 has 15 residues. Germline CDR1 SGHKS, CDR2 YYEKEE (reference sequence). The ends lost 4 bases at V and 6 bases at J; junction bases unmatched: 12. The chain uses TRBV5-5 and TRBJ2-7; 8 bases are shared with TRBD1. This clonotype was sampled from a female donor with multiple sclerosis, enrolled in a pregnancy study. This sample comprised peripheral blood, obtained after pregnancy. The CDR3 sequence is CASSPGIGQGTEQYF. CDR3 coding DNA: TGTGCCAGCAGCCCGGGAATCGGACAGGGAACCGAGCAGTACTTC.